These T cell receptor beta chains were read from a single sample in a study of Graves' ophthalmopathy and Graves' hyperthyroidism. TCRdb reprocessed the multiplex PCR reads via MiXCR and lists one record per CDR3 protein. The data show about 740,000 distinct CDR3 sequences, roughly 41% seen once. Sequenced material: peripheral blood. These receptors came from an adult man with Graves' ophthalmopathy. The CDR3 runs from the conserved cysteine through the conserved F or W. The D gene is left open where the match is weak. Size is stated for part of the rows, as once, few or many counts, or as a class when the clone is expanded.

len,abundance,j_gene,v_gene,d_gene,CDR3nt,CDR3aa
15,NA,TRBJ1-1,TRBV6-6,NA,TGTGCCAGCAGTTGGGACCCTAGTCTGAACACTGAAGCTTTCTTT,CASSWDPSLNTEAFF
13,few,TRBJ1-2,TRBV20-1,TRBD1,TGCAGTGCCCTCAGGGGGCGCAAGGATGGCTACACCTTC,CSALRGRKDGYTF
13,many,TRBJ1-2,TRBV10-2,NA,TGCGCCAGCCGAACGGGGGGAGTGGATGGCTACACCTTC,CASRTGGVDGYTF
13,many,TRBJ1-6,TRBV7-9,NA,TGTGCCAGCAGACCAGGACCAAATTCACCCCTCCACTTT,CASRPGPNSPLHF
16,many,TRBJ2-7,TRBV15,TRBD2,TGTGCCACCAGCAGAAGGGGGCGACTAGCGGGAGACGAGCAGTACTTC,CATSRRGRLAGDEQYF
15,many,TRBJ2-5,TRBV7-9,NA,TGTGCCAGCAGCTTAGTCTGGGTGGGGATGGAGACCCAGTACTTC,CASSLVWVGMETQYF
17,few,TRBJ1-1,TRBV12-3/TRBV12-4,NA,TGTGCCAGCAGTCCCTATTTAGCCGGGCAGGGATTTGCTGAAGCTTTCTTT,CASSPYLAGQGFAEAFF
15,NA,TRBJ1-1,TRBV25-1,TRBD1,TGTGCCAGCAGCGTTACAGGGGGGAGGAACACTGAAGCTTTCTTT,CASSVTGGRNTEAFF
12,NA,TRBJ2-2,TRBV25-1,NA,TGTGCCAGCAGAGTTACCTCCGGGGAGCTGTTTTTT,CASRVTSGELFF
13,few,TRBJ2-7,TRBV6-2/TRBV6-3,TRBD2,TGTGCCAGCACCGCAGGAGCGGGGTACGAGCAGTACTTC,CASTAGAGYEQYF
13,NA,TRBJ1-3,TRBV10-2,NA,TGCGCCAGCACCGAGGGGGGCAGAAACACCATATATTTT,CASTEGGRNTIYF
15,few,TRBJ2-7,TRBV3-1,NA,TGTGCCAGCAGCCAAGATGGAGTAGGCTACTACGAGCAGTACTTC,CASSQDGVGYYEQYF
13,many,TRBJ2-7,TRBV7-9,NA,TGTGCCAGCAGCTTTGGCAGGGTCTACGAGCAGTACTTC,CASSFGRVYEQYF
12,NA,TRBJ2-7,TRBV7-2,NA,TGTGCCAGCAGTGAAGCGGTGAACGAGCAGTACTTC,CASSEAVNEQYF
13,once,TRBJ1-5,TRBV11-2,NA,TGTGCCAGCAGCTTACAGACCAATCAGCCCCAGCATTTT,CASSLQTNQPQHF
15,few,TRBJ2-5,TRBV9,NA,TGTGCCAGCAGCGTAGATCGGGGTTGGCAAGAGACCCAGTACTTC,CASSVDRGWQETQYF
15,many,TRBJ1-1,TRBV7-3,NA,TGTGCCAGCAGCTTACGTGGGGGGGCCTCCACTGAAGCTTTCTTT,CASSLRGGASTEAFF
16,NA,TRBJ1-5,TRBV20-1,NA,TGCAGTGCTAGGTCCGCGTTTCTCAATAGCAATCAGCCCCAGCATTTT,CSARSAFLNSNQPQHF
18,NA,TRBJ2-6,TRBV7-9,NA,TGTGCCAGCAGCTTACCGGGACTTGATTTCTCTGGGGCCAACGTCCTGACTTTC,CASSLPGLDFSGANVLTF
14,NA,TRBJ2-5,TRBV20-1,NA,TGCAGTGCTACCGGGTCGAGACAGGACCCCCCCTGCTACTTC,CSATGSRQDPPCYF
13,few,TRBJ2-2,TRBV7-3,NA,TGTGCCAGCAGACAGGTCAGCACCGGGGAGCTGTTTTTT,CASRQVSTGELFF
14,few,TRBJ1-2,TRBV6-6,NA,TGTGCCAGCAGTTACCTGACAGGTAACTATGGCTACACCTTC,CASSYLTGNYGYTF
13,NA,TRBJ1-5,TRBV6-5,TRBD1,TGTGCCAGCAGGAGACAGGGTGATGAGCCCCAGCATTTT,CASRRQGDEPQHF
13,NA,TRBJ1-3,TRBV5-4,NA,TGTGCCAGCGCCGTTCAGGGTTCGAACACCATATATTTT,CASAVQGSNTIYF
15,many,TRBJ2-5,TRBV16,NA,TGTGCCAGCAGCCAATTCCTCGGGGACGTGGAGACCCAGTACTTC,CASSQFLGDVETQYF
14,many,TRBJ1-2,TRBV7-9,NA,TGTGCCAGCAGCTTGGGCGAGTCTAACTATGGCTACACCTTC,CASSLGESNYGYTF
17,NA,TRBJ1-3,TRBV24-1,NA,TGTGCCACCAGTGGCCCGGACAGCGCGAGCTCTGGAAACACCATATATTTT,CATSGPDSASSGNTIYF
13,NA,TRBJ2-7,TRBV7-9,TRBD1,TGTGCCAGCAGCTTAATTCCAGGGGGCGAGCAGTACTTC,CASSLIPGGEQYF
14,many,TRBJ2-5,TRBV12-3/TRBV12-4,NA,TGTGCCAGCAGCTGGACGCAGGGGGGAGAGACCCAGTACTTC,CASSWTQGGETQYF
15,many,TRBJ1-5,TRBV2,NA,TGTGCCAGCAAACGGGAGCAGATGAGCAATCAGCCCCAGCATTTT,CASKREQMSNQPQHF
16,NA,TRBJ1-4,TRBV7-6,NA,TGTGCCAGCAGCTCCCCCAGGACGCTACCCCTCGGAAAACTGTTTTTT,CASSSPRTLPLGKLFF